The 4 T cell receptor beta chains listed next were all sequenced from one sample in a study of shared clonotypes between healthy human individuals. The method was immunoSEQ multiplex PCR; TCRdb's version includes in-frame clones alone and lacks a portion of them. The sample carries about 2.3 million clones, approximately 93% recorded once. Sequenced sample: naive CD4+ T cells from PBMCs. Specified subset: CD45RA+ positively selected. These receptors all come from a man younger than 35 in good health. Some clones in this sample may be carry-over from other donors' samples.

The chain joins TRBV7-2 to TRBJ1-3; TRBD1 is a possible D gene (5 bases). This CDR3 spans 14 amino acids. Germline values: CDR1 SGHTA, CDR2 FQGNSA. V dropped 4 bases and J dropped 4 bases, with 11 bases sitting between them. The chain's CDR3 is CASSSRGTGNTIYF. The CDR3 DNA is TGTGCCAGCAGCTCAAGAGGGACCGGAAACACCATATATTTT.

As to this clone: The same CDR3 arises from other DNA sequences in this sample as well. The CDR3 DNA follows: TGTGCCAGCAGCTTGGGGAGGGGCACAGATACGCAGTATTTT. Protein: CASSLGRGTDTQYF. J is TRBJ2-3 and V is TRBV11-3; TRBD2 matches 7 bases. Per the germline V gene, CDR1 is SGHNT and CDR2 is YENEEA. Losses at the gene ends were 3 bases for V and 1 base for J; bases not matched to a gene: 1. The CDR3 consists of 14 residues.

This chain links TRBV19 with TRBJ1-5; D unclear. The V gene's germline CDR1 is LNHDA and CDR2 SQIVND (reference sequence). Trimming took 5 bases from V and 3 from J, leaving 8 bases between them. CDR3 length: 13 amino acids. In nucleotides, the CDR3 is TGTGCCAGTAGTGAGCGGCCCAATCAGCCCCAGCATTTT. Translating it yields CASSERPNQPQHF. Full variable domain (missing parts from reference TRBV19 and TRBJ1-5): DGGITQSPKYLFRKEGQNVTLSCEQNLNHDAMYWYRQDPGQGLRLIYYSQIVNDFQKGDIAEGYSVSREKKESFPLTVTSAQKNPTAFYLCASSERPNQPQHFGDGTRLSIL.

J is TRBJ2-4 and V is TRBV7-3; possible D gene TRBD2, 5 bases. V shed 0 bases and J shed 16 bases, with 16 bases lying between them. Germline V gene lookup returns CDR1 SGHTA and CDR2 FQGTGA. The CDR3 loop spans 13 amino acids. The CDR3 DNA follows: TGTGCCAGCAGCTTAACCATTGACGGAGGCCGATACTTC. The encoded protein is CASSLTIDGGRYF. The full variable domain, rest sourced from reference TRBV7-3 and TRBJ2-4, is GAGVSQTPSNKVTEKGKYVELRCDPISGHTALYWYRQSLGQGPEFLIYFQGTGAADDSGLPNDRFFAVRPEGSVSTLKIQRTERGDSAVYLCASSLTIDGGRYFGAGTRLSVL.